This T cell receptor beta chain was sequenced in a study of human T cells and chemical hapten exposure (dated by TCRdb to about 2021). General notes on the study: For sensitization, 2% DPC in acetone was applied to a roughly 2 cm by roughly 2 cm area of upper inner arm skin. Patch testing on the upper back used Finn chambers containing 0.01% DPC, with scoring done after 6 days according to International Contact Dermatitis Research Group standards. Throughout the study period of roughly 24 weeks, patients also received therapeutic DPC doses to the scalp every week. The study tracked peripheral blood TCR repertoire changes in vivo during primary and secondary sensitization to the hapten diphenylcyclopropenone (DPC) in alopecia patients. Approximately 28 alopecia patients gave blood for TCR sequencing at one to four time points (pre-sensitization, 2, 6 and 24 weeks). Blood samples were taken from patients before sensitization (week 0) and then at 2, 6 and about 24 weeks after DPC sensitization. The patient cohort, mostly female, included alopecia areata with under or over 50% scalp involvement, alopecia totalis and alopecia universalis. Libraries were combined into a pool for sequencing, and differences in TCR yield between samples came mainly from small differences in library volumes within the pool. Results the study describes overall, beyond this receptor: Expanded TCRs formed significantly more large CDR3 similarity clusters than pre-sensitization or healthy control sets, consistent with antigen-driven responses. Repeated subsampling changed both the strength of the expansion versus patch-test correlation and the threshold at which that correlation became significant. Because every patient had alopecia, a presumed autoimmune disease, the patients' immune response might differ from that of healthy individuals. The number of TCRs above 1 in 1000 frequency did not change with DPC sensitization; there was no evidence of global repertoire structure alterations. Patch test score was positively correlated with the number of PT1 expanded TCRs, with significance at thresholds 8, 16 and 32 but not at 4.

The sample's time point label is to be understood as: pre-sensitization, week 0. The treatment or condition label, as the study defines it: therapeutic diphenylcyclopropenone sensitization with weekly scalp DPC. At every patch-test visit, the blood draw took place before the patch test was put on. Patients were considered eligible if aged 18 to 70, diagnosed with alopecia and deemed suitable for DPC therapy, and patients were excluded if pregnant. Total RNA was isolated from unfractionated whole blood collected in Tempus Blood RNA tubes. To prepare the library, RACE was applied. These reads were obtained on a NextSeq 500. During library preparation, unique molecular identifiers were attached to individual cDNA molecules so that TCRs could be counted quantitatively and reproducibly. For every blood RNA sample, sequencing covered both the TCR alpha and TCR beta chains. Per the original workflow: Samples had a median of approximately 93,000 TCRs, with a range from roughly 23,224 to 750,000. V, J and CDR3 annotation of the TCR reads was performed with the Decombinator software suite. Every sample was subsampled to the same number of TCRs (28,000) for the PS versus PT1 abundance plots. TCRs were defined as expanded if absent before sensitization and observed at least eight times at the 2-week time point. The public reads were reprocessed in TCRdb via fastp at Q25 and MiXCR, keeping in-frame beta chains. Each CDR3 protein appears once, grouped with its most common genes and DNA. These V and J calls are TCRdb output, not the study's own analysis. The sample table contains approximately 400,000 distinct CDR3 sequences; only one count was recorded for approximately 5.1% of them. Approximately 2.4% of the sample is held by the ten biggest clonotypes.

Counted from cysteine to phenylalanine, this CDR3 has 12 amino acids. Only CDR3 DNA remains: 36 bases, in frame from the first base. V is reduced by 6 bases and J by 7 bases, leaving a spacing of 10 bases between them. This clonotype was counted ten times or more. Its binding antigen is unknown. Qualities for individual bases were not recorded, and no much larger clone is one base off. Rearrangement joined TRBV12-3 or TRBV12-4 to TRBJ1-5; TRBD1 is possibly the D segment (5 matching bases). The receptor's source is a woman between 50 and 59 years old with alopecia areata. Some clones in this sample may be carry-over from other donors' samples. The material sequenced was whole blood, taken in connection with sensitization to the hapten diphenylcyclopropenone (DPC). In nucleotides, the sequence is TGTGCCAGCAGCAGCAGGACACAGCCCCAGCATTTT. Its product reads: CASSSRTQPQHF.